This TCR beta chain originates from a study of CD8+ T cells in alopecia areata (dated by TCRdb to 2017 to 2018). Turning to the overall study: The treated patients, all with moderate-to-severe alopecia areata, were enrolled in an open-label pilot trial of oral tofacitinib given at 5 to 10 mg twice daily. Patients stayed on tofacitinib for 6 to 18 months and then had 6 months of follow-up off drug so that delayed response and recurrence could be assessed. In both human patients and the C3H/HeJ mouse model, the study applied high-throughput TCRbeta sequencing to look at T cell clonal expansion in alopecia areata. In humans, TCRbeta sequencing was performed on scalp tissue and on sorted CD4+ and CD8+ peripheral blood T cells from healthy controls and from patients with patchy or totalis/universalis alopecia areata. Patients on tofacitinib were biopsied at baseline and after 4 and 24 weeks of treatment, and several of the patients also had a later scalp biopsy. Clonality in the scalp was compared among normal scalp (n=4), patchy alopecia areata scalp (n=8), and alopecia totalis/universalis scalp (n=8). RNA was obtained with the PAXgene miRNA kit for fixed scalp, the miRNeasy kit for PBMCs, and the RNeasy kit for mouse skin. TCRbeta CDR3 regions were amplified by immunoSEQ multiplex PCR using 35 Vbeta forward and 13 Jbeta reverse primers.

In light of the paper, this sample's time point label describes: baseline before oral tofacitinib. Lesional scalp punch biopsies and peripheral blood were obtained from alopecia areata patients. PBMCs were isolated by density centrifugation and stained for CD3, CD4 and CD8, and CD4+ and CD8+ T cells were sorted on a FACSAria. Library preparation was by the immunoSEQ multiplex PCR assay. To provide template for TCR sequencing, every sample had RNA extracted and reverse transcribed into cDNA. SuperScript III was used to make first-strand cDNA, primed with a 2:1 mix of oligo-dT and random hexamers. A synthetic immune receptor repertoire was used to assess amplification bias, and residual bias was removed computationally. The study's processing was this. Raw reads were preprocessed for error removal, and CDR3 was defined according to IMGT conventions as running from the conserved cysteine to phenylalanine. Clonality was calculated as 1 minus Shannon entropy normalized by log2 of the number of productive unique TCRs. Whether scalp clones were CD4 or CD8 was inferred by matching scalp TCRbeta sequences against CD4 and CD8 repertoires sorted from blood. The source is immuneACCESS, and TCRdb retained only in-frame sequences with V and J called. Part of the clones is not carried over; for the studies checked, unresolved V genes explain less than half of this, and the remainder is unexplained. The V and J calls and clone size come from that table; D and trimming were worked out from the DNA. The sample data list 200,000 to 250,000 clones, and approximately 52% of these were observed just once. The ten largest clonotypes hold just over 0.45% of the sample.

The paper's findings and limits, for the study overall: Shared TCR sequences between patients were less evident than in mice, which may be partly attributable to HLA diversity in the patient population. Lesional scalp, especially in alopecia totalis/universalis, showed higher clonality and more expanded CD8+ clones than normal scalp, suggesting antigenic drive. Scalp TCR repertoire analysis is complicated because resident alphabeta T cells in normal human skin are also sequenced, whereas mouse skin is dominated by gammadelta T cells.

Sequences MNHEY (CDR1) and SMNVEV (CDR2) are obtained from the germline V gene (reference sequence). V is reduced by 8 bases and J by 4 bases, leaving a spacing of 20 bases between them. The CDR3, cysteine through phenylalanine, is 15 amino acids long. Only the CDR3 part of the read is kept: 45 bases, read in frame from the first base. A word on this clone: It has no known antigen specificity. No base qualities exist here, and no much larger clone lies one base off it.

The chain joins TRBV27 to TRBJ1-2; possibly the D gene is TRBD1, per 5 matching bases. The receptor was isolated from a human donor with alopecia areata. The source was CD4+ T cells sorted from blood, collected at week 0. The CDR3 in this case is CASDRDGAKSYGYTF. The sequenced DNA: TGTGCCAGCGACCGGGACGGCGCTAAAAGCTATGGCTACACCTTC.